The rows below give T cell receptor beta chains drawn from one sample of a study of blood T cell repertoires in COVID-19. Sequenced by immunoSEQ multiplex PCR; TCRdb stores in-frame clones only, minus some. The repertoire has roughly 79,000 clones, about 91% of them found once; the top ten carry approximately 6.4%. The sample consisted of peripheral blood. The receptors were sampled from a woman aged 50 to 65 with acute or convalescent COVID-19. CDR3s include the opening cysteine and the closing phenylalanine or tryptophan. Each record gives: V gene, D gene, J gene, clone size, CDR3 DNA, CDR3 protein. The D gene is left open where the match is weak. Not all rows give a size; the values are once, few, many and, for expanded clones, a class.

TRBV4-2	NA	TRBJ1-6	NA	TGTGCCAGCAGCCAAGACATCCAGGGGTATTCACCCCTCCACTTT	CASSQDIQGYSPLHF
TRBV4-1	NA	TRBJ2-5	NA	TGCGCCAGCAGCCAAGTGCCTAAGGAGACCCAGTACTTC	CASSQVPKETQYF
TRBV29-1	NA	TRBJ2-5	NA	TGCAGCGTTGAAGGGGGCAGAGAGACCCAGTACTTC	CSVEGGRETQYF
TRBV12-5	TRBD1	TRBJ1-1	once	TGTGCTAGTGGTTTGCAACCGGGACAGGGAGGATGGTACACTGAAGCTTTCTTT	CASGLQPGQGGWYTEAFF
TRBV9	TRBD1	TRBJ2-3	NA	TGTGCCAGCAGCGCCCAGGGACAGGTCCGAACAGATACGCAGTATTTT	CASSAQGQVRTDTQYF
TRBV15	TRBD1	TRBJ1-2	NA	TGTGCCACCAGCAGATCCGGGACAGGGAGCCTCTATGGCTACACCTTC	CATSRSGTGSLYGYTF
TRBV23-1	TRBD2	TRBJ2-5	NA	TGCGCCAGCACGGGGCGGGGGAGCCAAGAGACCCAGTACTTC	CASTGRGSQETQYF
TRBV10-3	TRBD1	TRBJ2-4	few	TGTGCCATCAGTGCATCGGACAGGGGAAAAAACATTCAGTACTTC	CAISASDRGKNIQYF
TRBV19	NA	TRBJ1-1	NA	TGTGCCAGTAGTATATCGGTTGGGCCAGCTGAAGCTTTCTTT	CASSISVGPAEAFF
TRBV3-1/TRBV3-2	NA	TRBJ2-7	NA	TGTGCCAGCAGCCAAGAAGGGGCCAGCTCCTACGAGCAGTACTTC	CASSQEGASSYEQYF
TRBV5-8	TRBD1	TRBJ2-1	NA	TGTGCCAGCAGCTTGGTACGGACAGGGGATGAGCAGTTCTTC	CASSLVRTGDEQFF
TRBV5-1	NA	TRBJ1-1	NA	TGCGCCAGCAGCTTGGGTAGGGGCTGGGATGAAGCTTTCTTT	CASSLGRGWDEAFF
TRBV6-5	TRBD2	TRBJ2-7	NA	TGTGCCAGCAGTTACTCGGCTAGCGGGAGGCTTCACGAGCAGTACTTC	CASSYSASGRLHEQYF
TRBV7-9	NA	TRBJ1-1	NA	TGTGCCAGCAGCCCACCTACAGGGAACACTGAAGCTTTCTTT	CASSPPTGNTEAFF
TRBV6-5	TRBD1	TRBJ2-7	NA	TGTGCCATTCGATCCCAGACAGGGGGAGCCTACGAGCAGTACTTC	CAIRSQTGGAYEQYF
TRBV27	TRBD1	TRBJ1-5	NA	TGTGCCAGCGGGAACAGGGGTCTTCAGCCCCAGCATTTT	CASGNRGLQPQHF
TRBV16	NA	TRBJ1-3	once	TGTGCCAGCAGCCAGTGGAGCTCTGGAAACACCATATATTTT	CASSQWSSGNTIYF
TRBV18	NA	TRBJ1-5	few	TGTGCCAGCTCACCAAATACGGGAGCCGGCAATCAGCCCCAGCATTTT	CASSPNTGAGNQPQHF
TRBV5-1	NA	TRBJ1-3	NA	TGCGCCAGCAGCTTCTTGACTGGAACGGCCGGAAACACCATATATTTT	CASSFLTGTAGNTIYF
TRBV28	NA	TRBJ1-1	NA	TGTGCCAGCGCGACCCACGGGACTGAAGCTTTCTTT	CASATHGTEAFF
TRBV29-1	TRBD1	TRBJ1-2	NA	TGCAGCGTCGCGGACGGGGACAGGGTATATGGCTACACCTTC	CSVADGDRVYGYTF
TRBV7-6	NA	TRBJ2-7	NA	TGTGCCAGCAGCCCTGGGACAAATTCCTACGAGCAGTACTTC	CASSPGTNSYEQYF
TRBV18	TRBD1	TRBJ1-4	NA	TGTGCCAGCTCACCATCAATACAGGGGGCTGGAGAAAAACTGTTTTTT	CASSPSIQGAGEKLFF
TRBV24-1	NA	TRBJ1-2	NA	TGTGCCACCAGTGAACACGACAGTGATGGCTACACCTTC	CATSEHDSDGYTF
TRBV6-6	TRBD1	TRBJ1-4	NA	TGTGCCAGCAGCTCGGACAGGGGTGGTGAAAAACTGTTTTTT	CASSSDRGGEKLFF
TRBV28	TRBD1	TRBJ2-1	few	TGTGCCAGCGGAGAATCCGGGACAGGGGGCCGGAATGAGCAGTTCTTC	CASGESGTGGRNEQFF
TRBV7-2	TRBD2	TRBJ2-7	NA	TGTGCCAGCAGCTTAGTGGCGGGAGATAGCTACGAGCAGTACTTC	CASSLVAGDSYEQYF
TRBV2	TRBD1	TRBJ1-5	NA	TGTGCCAGCAGCGCCGGGACAGCCCCCAATCAGCCCCAGCATTTT	CASSAGTAPNQPQHF
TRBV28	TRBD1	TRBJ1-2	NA	TGTGCCAGCAGAAAAGGGACAGGAACATATGGCTACACCTTC	CASRKGTGTYGYTF
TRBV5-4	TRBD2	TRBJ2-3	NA	TGTGCCAGCAGCCGACCGACTAGCGGGGACGCAGATACGCAGTATTTT	CASSRPTSGDADTQYF
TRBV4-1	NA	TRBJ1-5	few	TGCGCCAGCAGCCAAGAGTCTGCAGGCAATCAGCCCCAGCATTTT	CASSQESAGNQPQHF
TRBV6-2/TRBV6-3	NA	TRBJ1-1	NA	TGTGCCAGCAGTTCCACCGCGGAACCAGCTTTCTTT	CASSSTAEPAFF
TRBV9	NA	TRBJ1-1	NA	TGTGCCAGCAGCTTCCCGGGGGATTTGACGAACACTGAAGCTTTCTTT	CASSFPGDLTNTEAFF
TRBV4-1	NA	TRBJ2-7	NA	TGCGCCAGCAGCCAAGATTCCGTATCCCAGCAGTACTTC	CASSQDSVSQQYF
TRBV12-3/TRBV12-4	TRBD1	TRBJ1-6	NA	TGTGCCAGCCGACAGGGAAGCGATTCACCCCTCCACTTT	CASRQGSDSPLHF